This T cell receptor (beta chain) was recovered during a study of shared clonotypes between healthy human individuals. General study points: It was the few donors that limited the genetic and exposure-history diversity represented. Generally, estimated richness proved larger in naive subsets than it did in memory subsets.

Terminally differentiated effector memory CD45RA+ cells were left out of the naive CD8 fraction, which was CD45RO-negative and positively selected for CCR7. The germline CDR1 and CDR2 sequences are SEHNR and FQNEAQ (reference sequence). The CDR3 has 12 amino acids. Trimming removed 1 base from V and 7 bases from J, with 7 bases in between. Concerning this clone itself: Its cognate antigen is unknown.

Using immunoSEQ multiplex PCR, the repertoire was profiled, and TCRdb retains in-frame clones only, with some absent. The table records about 1,800,000 clones, roughly 94% of them present only once. The TCR was taken from a man younger than 35 in good health. The rearrangement uses TRBV7-9 and TRBJ1-1; tentatively, D is TRBD1 (6 bases). Sequenced sample: naive CD8+ T cells sorted from blood. CDR3 nucleotides: TGTGCCAGCAGCTTAGAGGGGGGTGAAGCTTTCTTT. Protein: CASSLEGGEAFF.